This TCR beta chain was captured by sequencing in a study of sequential checkpoint blockade in melanoma. Study-wide background: Randomization was 1:1 between first-line nivolumab→ipilimumab and ipilimumab→nivolumab. 91 pretreatment tumor DNA samples were TCRβ immunosequenced. After nivolumab or ipilimumab alone, around 24 patients had week-13 rebiopsies. Study-level points and caveats: Tumor T-cell fraction and clonality correlated with PD-L1 and CD8+ counts.

Clones were read by immunoSEQ multiplex PCR, and TCRdb kept only the in-frame ones, dropping some. This sample has roughly 6,000 clones, with roughly 25% found just once. The treatment is: randomized to nivolumab then ipilimumab (arm A) or the reverse (arm B). The CDR3 consists of 15 residues. V shed 0 bases and J shed 2 bases, with 5 bases lying between them. CDR1 and CDR2 (germline): KGHSH, LQKENI. Only one count was recorded for this clone. The antigen is not known. The clonotype comes from a human donor with melanoma. V gene TRBV18 combines with J gene TRBJ2-6; D call uncertain. Sequenced here: tumor tissue (inferred from file names), sampled from a patient given nivolumab and ipilimumab in sequence. CDR3 loop: CASSPPYTGANVLTF. For the CDR3, the DNA is TGTGCCAGCTCACCACCGTACACTGGGGCCAACGTCCTGACTTTC.